The table lists the clone carrying this TCR beta chain with a few counts. Original processing notes: Nucleated cell number was recorded as an estimate derived from reference gene primer amplification. Method: immunoSEQ multiplex PCR; TCRdb's copy keeps in-frame clones and lacks some. V, J and clone size reflect that table, while D and trimming were determined from the DNA. This table has under 100,000 clones, almost 95% appearing once. The data were taken from a study of blood T cell repertoires in COVID-19. About the research overall: Material from acute and convalescent COVID-19 was sourced from the United States, Italy and Spain.

The CDR3 covers 16 residues. In germline, CDR1 is SGHTS, CDR2 YDEGEE. The junction had 6 bases not matched to a gene; V was cut back by 0 bases and J by 2 bases. This receptor was taken from a woman between 55 and 75 years old with active COVID-19. The chain uses TRBV5-8 and TRBJ2-3; TRBD2 agrees at 7 bases. Sequencing was performed on peripheral blood. The CDR3 reads CASSLGSGVPTDTQYF. CDR3 DNA sequence: TGTGCCAGCAGCTTGGGGAGCGGGGTCCCCACAGATACGCAGTATTTT.